This T cell receptor (beta chain) was sequenced for a study of blood T cells in healthy people across ages. Donors were healthy Caucasian individuals from Russia aged about 6 to 90. PCR was performed a second time for roughly 7 to 12 cycles using a sample-barcoded 5' primer and a J-beta primer mix. MiXCR was run by TCRdb on the 5' RACE reads, yielding one entry per CDR3 protein. The profile shows fewer than 900,000 distinct CDR3 sequences, roughly 45% of them singletons. The V segment lost 7 bases and the J segment 5 bases; nucleotides outside the gene matches: 5. CDR1 is SQVTM and CDR2 is ANQGSEA in the germline V gene. The CDR3 loop spans 12 amino acids.

The material sequenced was blood. The TCR was taken from a woman aged 60-75 years in good health. V and J are TRBV29-1 and TRBJ1-1, with 9 bases fitting TRBD1. For the CDR3, the DNA is TGCAGCGCCGGACAGGGGAGAACTGAAGCTTTCTTT. This translates into CSAGQGRTEAFF.